This T cell receptor (beta chain) came from a study of blood T cell repertoires in COVID-19. Germline CDR1 and CDR2: KGHSH and LQKENI. The CDR3 length is 15 residues. Trimming took 4 bases from V and 0 from J; bases not matched to a gene: 3. Using immunoSEQ multiplex PCR, the repertoire was profiled, and TCRdb retains in-frame clones only, with some absent. The sample records roughly 250,000 clones, about nine tenths being singletons. V is TRBV18 and J is TRBJ1-2; 9 bases line up with TRBD1. Material: PBMCs or T cells enriched from blood (not recorded which). The receptor was isolated from a woman in her thirties or forties with acute COVID-19. The CDR3 is CASSLGQGSNYGYTF. The DNA of the CDR3 is TGTGCCAGCTCACTGGGACAGGGTTCTAACTATGGCTACACCTTC.